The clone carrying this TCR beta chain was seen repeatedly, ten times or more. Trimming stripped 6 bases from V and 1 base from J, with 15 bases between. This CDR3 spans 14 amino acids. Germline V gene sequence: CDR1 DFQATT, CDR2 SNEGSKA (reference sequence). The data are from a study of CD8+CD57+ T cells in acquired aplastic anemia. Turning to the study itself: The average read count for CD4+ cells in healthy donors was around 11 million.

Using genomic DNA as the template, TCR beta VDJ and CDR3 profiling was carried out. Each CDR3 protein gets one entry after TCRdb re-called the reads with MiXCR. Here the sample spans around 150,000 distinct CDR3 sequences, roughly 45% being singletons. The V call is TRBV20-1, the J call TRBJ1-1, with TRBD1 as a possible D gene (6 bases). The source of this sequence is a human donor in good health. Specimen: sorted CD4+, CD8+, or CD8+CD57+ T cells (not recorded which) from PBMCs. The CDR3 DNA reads TGCAGTGCCGAGTCGGGGGCCAAGAACACTGAAGCTTTCTTT. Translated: CSAESGAKNTEAFF.